The 23 T cell receptor beta chains reported below all come from one sample, sequenced in a study of OX40 agonist ivuxolimab in advanced cancers. Measured with immunoSEQ multiplex PCR; TCRdb has only the in-frame clones, and not every one. The repertoire holds about 73,000 clones, 75% to 90% seen once, with roughly 0.5% in the top ten. The specimen comprised CD4+ or CD8+ T cells sorted from blood, sampled in a trial of the OX40 agonist ivuxolimab. The receptors shown here come from an adult with an advanced solid tumor such as melanoma, head and neck, liver or kidney cancer.

This clone was detected only once. This chain connects TRBV7-3 to TRBJ2-3; weak D call: TRBD1 (6 bases). CDR3 length equals 14 residues. Trimming took off 3 bases at V and 14 bases at J, with 21 bases between the two ends. The germline gives CDR1 SGHTA, CDR2 FQGTGA. CDR3 amino acids: CASSFDPRTAPLYF. DNA of the CDR3: TGTGCCAGCAGCTTCGACCCTCGGACAGCTCCTTTGTATTTT.

The J gene is TRBJ2-6, the V gene TRBV7-3, with a tentative D call TRBD1 (6 bases). From germline, CDR1 is SGHTA and CDR2 FQGTGA. This CDR3 has 14 residues. Trimming removed 8 bases from V and 0 bases from J, with 8 bases in between. Here the CDR3 DNA reads TGTGCCAGCGGACAGTTCTCTGGGGCCAACGTCCTGACTTTC. Its translation: CASGQFSGANVLTF.

V usage is TRBV19 and J usage is TRBJ2-3; unclear D gene. From germline, CDR1 is LNHDA and CDR2 SQIVND (reference sequence). The CDR3 is made up of 12 amino acids. Between the trimmed V and J ends, which lost 4 bases and 6 bases, there was a span of 8 bases. This CDR3 is CASSTAGDTQYF. The DNA of the CDR3 is TGTGCCAGTAGTACGGCCGGCGATACGCAGTATTTT.

As regards this clone: The junction departs from the called germline gene at one end, perhaps through a read error. The V gene is TRBV5-1, the J gene TRBJ2-1, with D possibly being TRBD2 (6 bases). The CDR3 extends over 16 amino acids. Germline V gene lookup returns CDR1 SGHRS and CDR2 YFSETQ. The CDR3 loop reads CASRLGGGLAYNEQFF. CDR3 DNA sequence: TGCGCCAGCCGCTTGGGAGGAGGGCTGGCGTACAATGAGCAGTTCTTC. Supplemented by reference TRBV5-1 and TRBJ2-1, the full variable domain reads KAGVTQTPRYLIKTRGQQVTLSCSPISGHRSVSWYQQTPGQGLQFLFEYFSETQRNKGNFPGRFSGRQFSNSRSEMNVSTLELGDSALYLCASRLGGGLAYNEQFFGPGTRLTVL.

This clone was seen only once. This chain uses TRBV9 with TRBJ2-3; 7 nucleotides line up with TRBD2. This CDR3 contains 14 residues. Germline CDR1 reads SGDLS; CDR2 reads YYNGEE. Unmatched junction bases numbered 4, after V lost 4 bases and J lost 2 bases. The CDR3 region is CASSIGTNTDTQYF. The CDR3 DNA reads as TGTGCCAGCAGCATCGGGACTAACACAGATACGCAGTATTTT. Using reference TRBV9 and TRBJ2-3 for the parts outside the CDR3, the full variable domain is DSGVTQTPKHLITATGQRVTLRCSPRSGDLSVYWYQQSLDQGLQFLIQYYNGEERAKGNILERFSAQQFPDLHSELNLSSLELGDSALYFCASSIGTNTDTQYFGPGTRLTVL.

This chain uses TRBV2 with TRBJ2-1; D remains unclear. The CDR3 is 13 amino acids. Trimming took off 5 bases at V and 5 bases at J, with 10 bases between the two ends. CDR1 is SNHLY, CDR2 FYNNEI, per germline. CDR3 protein: CASSFRHDNEQFF. Here the CDR3 DNA reads TGTGCCAGCAGTTTCAGGCACGACAATGAGCAGTTCTTC.

This clone was counted a single time. The chain is built from TRBV14 and TRBJ1-2; weak D call: TRBD1 (5 bases). CDR1 is SGHDN and CDR2 is FVKESK in the germline V gene. The CDR3 runs to 13 residues. Trimming cost V 1 base and J 7 bases, with 10 bases left between them. CDR3 sequence (DNA): TGTGCCAGCAGCCAAGGGGGCAGGGCTGGCTACACCTTC. Translated: CASSQGGRAGYTF.

V is TRBV5-1 and J is TRBJ1-1; a weak D match, TRBD1 (5 bases). The CDR3 has 12 amino acids. The ends were cut back, 2 bases at V and 4 bases at J, with 6 bases in the middle. Per the germline V gene, CDR1 is SGHRS and CDR2 is YFSETQ. The CDR3 here is CASSFRGTEAFF. CDR3 coding DNA: TGCGCCAGCAGCTTTAGGGGCACTGAAGCTTTCTTT. The whole variable domain, filled in from reference TRBV5-1 and TRBJ1-1, reads KAGVTQTPRYLIKTRGQQVTLSCSPISGHRSVSWYQQTPGQGLQFLFEYFSETQRNKGNFPGRFSGRQFSNSRSEMNVSTLELGDSALYLCASSFRGTEAFFGQGTRLTVV.

This sequence joins TRBV14 and TRBJ1-1; the D is unclear. This CDR3 region has 14 residues. Germline assignment: CDR1 SGHDN and CDR2 FVKESK. V lost 5 bases, J lost 3 bases, and 13 bases lay in between. The CDR3 DNA reads as TGTGCCAGCAGCAAAGCGCTTGGGCACACTGAAGCTTTCTTT. Translating it yields CASSKALGHTEAFF.

V gene TRBV5-8 combines with J gene TRBJ1-5, with D unclear. Germline CDR1 reads SGHTS; CDR2 reads YDEGEE. The CDR3 totals 14 residues. V was trimmed by 2 bases and J by 4 bases, leaving 10 bases between them. The CDR3 DNA reads as TGTGCCAGCAGCTTCCGACTGCAAAATCAGCCCCAGCATTTT. This sequence encodes CASSFRLQNQPQHF.

This clone was observed a single time. The CDR3 reads CASSPGTSGRSGTDTQYF. In nucleotides, the CDR3 is TGTGCCAGTAGTCCGGGGACTAGCGGGAGAAGTGGCACAGATACGCAGTATTTT. The V call is TRBV19, the J call TRBJ2-3; 14 bases fit TRBD2. The junction had 8 bases not matched to a gene; V was cut back by 5 bases and J by 1 base. CDR1 LNHDA and CDR2 SQIVND come from the germline V gene (reference sequence). The CDR3 has 18 residues. The entire variable domain, with the rest obtained from reference TRBV19 and TRBJ2-3, is as follows: DGGITQSPKYLFRKEGQNVTLSCEQNLNHDAMYWYRQDPGQGLRLIYYSQIVNDFQKGDIAEGYSVSREKKESFPLTVTSAQKNPTAFYLCASSPGTSGRSGTDTQYFGPGTRLTVL.

CDR3 in DNA: TGCGCCAGCAGCCAAGATCCCAGGGGGAGGGATACGCAGTATTTT. Its translation is CASSQDPRGRDTQYF. The J gene is TRBJ2-3, the V gene TRBV4-1; weak D call: TRBD1 (7 bases). Germline V gene lookup returns CDR1 MGHRA and CDR2 YSYEKL. Between the trimmed V and J ends, which lost 0 bases and 6 bases, there was a span of 13 bases. CDR3 length: 15 amino acids.

The chain has TRBV7-3 and TRBJ2-1; perhaps TRBD2 as D (6 bases). Germline V gene data show CDR1 as SGHTA and CDR2 as FQGTGA. Trimming left V 5 bases short and J 5 bases short, with 13 bases between. The CDR3 is made up of 14 amino acids. The CDR3 DNA follows: TGTGCCAGCAGCCCGGGGGTCAGCGACAATGAGCAGTTCTTC. It encodes CASSPGVSDNEQFF.

V usage is TRBV6-1 and J usage is TRBJ2-7; D is perhaps TRBD2 (5 bases). Germline assignment: CDR1 MNHNS and CDR2 SASEGT. CDR3 length: 15 residues. The V gene lost 0 bases and the J gene lost 1 base, with 10 bases spanning the gap. The chain's CDR3 is CASSEAPRGSYEQYF. The CDR3 DNA is TGTGCCAGCAGTGAAGCACCCCGGGGATCCTACGAGCAGTACTTC.

In nucleotides, the CDR3 is TGTGCCAGTAGTATGATCGGGACGGCCTACGAGCAGTACTTC. This gives the protein CASSMIGTAYEQYF. The V and J genes are TRBV19 and TRBJ2-7; D possibly matches TRBD1 or TRBD2 (5 bases each). CDR1 and CDR2 (germline): LNHDA, SQIVND (reference sequence). This CDR3 has 14 residues. With 3 bases removed from V and 2 bases from J, the gap between germline ends came to 11 bases.

The chain has TRBV19 and TRBJ1-1; D is perhaps TRBD1 (6 bases). Deletions cut 10 bases from V and 0 bases from J, with 21 bases between. The CDR3 is made up of 16 amino acids. Per germline, CDR1 LNHDA and CDR2 SQIVND (reference sequence). The DNA for the CDR3 is TGTGCCACCTCCGGGGAGGGGGGGCGGCTGAACACTGAAGCTTTCTTT. It is translated as CATSGEGGRLNTEAFF.

This clone has just a few counts. The chain carries TRBV11-3 and TRBJ2-1, with D unclear. This CDR3 region has 15 residues. Germline V gives CDR1 SGHNT, CDR2 YENEEA. V lost 5 bases and J 15 bases, leaving 26 bases between the germline ends. The CDR3 region has the DNA TGTGCCAGCAGCCCGTCGGTGGGCAAACGGCCGAGGCTGTTCTTC. The encoded protein is CASSPSVGKRPRLFF.

V gene TRBV6-5 combines with J gene TRBJ2-5; D is undetermined. In germline, CDR1 is MNHEY, CDR2 SVGAGI. V shed 6 bases and J shed 1 base, with 9 bases lying between them. This CDR3 comprises 13 residues. The CDR3 coding sequence is TGTGCCAGCAGCCCTAACGTCCAAGAGACCCAGTACTTC. It yields the protein CASSPNVQETQYF.

The rearrangement joins TRBV9 to TRBJ2-1; D uncertain. Trimming shortened V by 7 bases and J by 3 bases, and 11 bases separated the two germline ends. This CDR3 region has 13 residues. The germline CDR1 and CDR2 sequences are SGDLS and YYNGEE. The CDR3 coding sequence is TGTGCCAGCGGAAACTACGACTACAATGAGCAGTTCTTC. It is translated as CASGNYDYNEQFF.

V gene TRBV5-1 combines with J gene TRBJ1-5; D unresolved. Trimming stripped 0 bases from V and 5 bases from J, with 12 bases between. There are 15 residues in the CDR3. The germline V gene encodes CDR1 SGHRS and CDR2 YFSETQ. The CDR3 DNA reads TGCGCCAGCAGCTTGGAGGGCAGTTTATATCAGCCCCAGCATTTT. Protein product: CASSLEGSLYQPQHF.

DNA of the CDR3: TGTGCCAGTAGTACCCTCCTTGGGGGGGGAACCGGGGAGCTGTTTTTT. Protein: CASSTLLGGGTGELFF. This chain joins TRBV19 and TRBJ2-2; 7 positions agree with TRBD2. The CDR3 sequence is 16 residues long. Germline loops: CDR1 LNHDA, CDR2 SQIVND (reference sequence). The trim removed 4 bases at V and 5 bases at J, leaving 10 bases unmatched.

The chain joins TRBV7-8 to TRBJ1-1; D gene ambiguous. V lost 1 base and J 8 bases, leaving 8 bases between the germline ends. This CDR3 comprises 12 residues. The germline CDR1 and CDR2 sequences are SGHVS and FQNEAQ. CDR3 nucleotides: TGTGCCAGCAGCTTAGTAGGTGGGGAAGCTTTCTTT. It codes for CASSLVGGEAFF.

The V call is TRBV4-1, the J call TRBJ2-7; D gene uncertain. The CDR3 runs 17 residues. Germline CDR1 is MGHRA and CDR2 is YSYEKL. V gave up 2 bases and J gave up 6 bases, with 23 bases separating them. The CDR3 DNA is TGCGCCAGCAGCCAAAACCCCCTCAGGCGCATTCTAGGCGAGCAGTACTTC. It is translated as CASSQNPLRRILGEQYF.